This T cell receptor beta chain emerged from a study of identifying expanded T cells in peripheral blood. Study results and limitations: Approximately 2-week clone count variance significantly increased as total template count grew.

V lost 10 bases, J lost 9 bases, and 14 bases stayed unmatched. The CDR3 has 15 amino acids. Germline CDR1 and CDR2: LNHDA and SQIVND (reference sequence). A remark on this clone: The antigen is unknown.

Assay used: immunoSEQ multiplex PCR; TCRdb lists only in-frame clones, some missing. The top ten hold approximately 19% of the sample, which has 60,000 or so clones, approximately 80% seen once. This receptor was taken from a person aged 18 to 75 in good health. This rearrangement joins TRBV19 to TRBJ2-1; 11 bases map to TRBD2. The sequenced sample was blood. This CDR3 is CATRVLAGGGGEQFF. Here the CDR3 DNA reads TGTGCCACCAGAGTCTTAGCGGGAGGGGGGGGTGAGCAGTTCTTC.